This record concerns one T cell receptor (beta chain) sequence. Antigen unknown. The sample belongs to a study of cytomegalovirus exposure and HLA in healthy donors. Both 60 Vbeta primers and 13 Jbeta primers went into the PCR. Assay used: immunoSEQ multiplex PCR; TCRdb lists only in-frame clones, some missing. The sample records 100,000 to 150,000 clones, approximately 69% being singletons. Study-level findings and limits: The study labeled 164 TCR beta chains cytomegalovirus-associated.

The TCR comes from a man in his forties in good health and CMV-seropositive. The specimen was PBMCs.

For the CDR3, the DNA is TGTGCCAGCAGCTTACTGGGCGGAGGACCTTACACCTTC. As protein: CASSLLGGGPYTF. The chain links TRBV7-2 to TRBJ1-2; D call uncertain. The germline V and J ends were trimmed by 2 bases and 11 bases, with 15 bases remaining between them. Germline CDR1 is SGHTA and CDR2 is FQGNSA. This CDR3 region has 13 residues.